This T cell receptor (beta chain) stems from a study of Ad26.COV2.S vaccination and SARS-CoV-2 variants. Study conclusions and caveats: Among vaccine recipients, spike-specific TCR breadth exceeded that of placebo recipients.

TCRdb's table, derived via immunoSEQ multiplex PCR, lists solely in-frame clones and lacks some. Among some 320,000 clones listed, approximately 86% were seen once. The CDR3 loop spans 14 amino acids. Germline V gene sequence: CDR1 LGHNA, CDR2 YNFKEQ. The V end was cut by 4 bases, the J end by 10 bases, with 17 bases between. Treatment denoted: around 19 received Ad26.COV2.S at low or high dose, single or two shots; about five received placebo; per-sample allocation not given. After the first vaccine or placebo injection, samples were drawn on day 63. Turning to this clone: Its antigen is unidentified.

The V gene is TRBV4-2, the J gene TRBJ2-1, with D tentatively TRBD2 (6 bases). The material was peripheral blood, obtained in a trial of Ad26.COV2.S vaccine versus placebo. The sequence was collected from a person between 18 and 65 years old who received the Ad26.COV2.S COVID-19 vaccine or a placebo. The CDR3 loop is CASSPERQAGEQFF. In nucleotides, the CDR3 is TGTGCCAGCAGCCCCGAGCGGCAGGCGGGGGAGCAGTTCTTC.